This T cell receptor beta chain originates from a study of T cell responses to AZD1222 COVID-19 vaccine. The CDR3 length is 14 residues. The V segment lost 5 bases and the J segment 5 bases; nucleotides outside the gene matches: 5. Germline lookup yields CDR1 LNHNV and CDR2 YYDKDF (reference sequence). Comments on this clone: The target antigen is unknown.

Sequencing was performed with immunoSEQ multiplex PCR; in TCRdb, only in-frame clones are kept and a portion is missing. In the table there are under 200,000 clones, just over 90% of which are singletons. Study results and limitations: Only 5 or 6 individuals given AZD1222 were seropositive at baseline. In all cases, repertoires were sampled only after the peak T cell response. Among the donors, most were white British and more were female, and clonal diversity was possibly underestimated.

Pooled samples include second doses given at about 4 or 12 weeks. The rearrangement joins TRBV15 to TRBJ2-5, with 10 bases fitting TRBD2. The sample in question was peripheral blood, obtained 28 days after the second AZD1222 dose. The receptor was derived from an adult who received the AZD1222 COVID-19 vaccine. As DNA, the CDR3 is TGTGCCACCAGCCCGGGACTAGCGAGGGAGACCCAGTACTTC. Amino acids: CATSPGLARETQYF.